These 15 T cell receptor beta chains came from one sample sequenced in a study of OX40 agonist ivuxolimab in advanced cancers. Assay used: immunoSEQ multiplex PCR; TCRdb lists only in-frame clones, some missing. Counted here are 50,000 to 65,000 clones, roughly 82% occurring once; the ten biggest clones make up over 3%. The specimen was CD4+ or CD8+ T cells sorted from blood, collected in a trial of the OX40 agonist ivuxolimab. The origin of the receptors is an adult with an advanced solid tumor such as melanoma, head and neck, liver or kidney cancer.

This chain joins TRBV19 and TRBJ2-3; D unclear. The CDR3 extends over 15 amino acids. The V end was cut by 5 bases, the J end by 0 bases, with 12 bases between. Germline V gene lookup returns CDR1 LNHDA and CDR2 SQIVND (reference sequence). CDR3 in amino acids: CASSAAPTSTDTQYF. CDR3 bases: TGTGCCAGTAGTGCCGCCCCGACTAGCACAGATACGCAGTATTTT. The full variable domain, with the rest looked up from reference TRBV19 and TRBJ2-3, is DGGITQSPKYLFRKEGQNVTLSCEQNLNHDAMYWYRQDPGQGLRLIYYSQIVNDFQKGDIAEGYSVSREKKESFPLTVTSAQKNPTAFYLCASSAAPTSTDTQYFGPGTRLTVL.

The chain is built from TRBV7-9 and TRBJ2-7, with D perhaps TRBD1 (6 bases). The germline CDR1 and CDR2 sequences are SEHNR and FQNEAQ (reference sequence). Trimming shortened V by 3 bases and J by 0 bases, and 12 bases separated the two germline ends. This CDR3 has 15 residues. CDR3 amino acids: CASSLGDTSSYEQYF. DNA for the CDR3: TGTGCCAGCAGCTTGGGGGACACGAGCTCCTACGAGCAGTACTTC.

This clone appeared once. The CDR3 nucleotides are TGCGCCAGCACGGATGGCCGTAGCTATGAGCAGTTCTTC. Residues: CASTDGRSYEQFF. The chain recombines TRBV10-2 with TRBJ2-1, with unresolved D. The CDR3 totals 13 residues. Germline CDR1 is WSHSY and CDR2 is SAAADI. The V gene lost 7 bases and the J gene lost 8 bases, with 15 bases spanning the gap.

This chain uses TRBV5-1 with TRBJ2-2; possible D gene TRBD2, 5 bases. CDR1 SGHRS and CDR2 YFSETQ come from the germline V gene. V was shortened by 0 bases and J by 4 bases, with 10 bases between the two germline ends. CDR3 size: 15 residues. The chain's CDR3 is CASSLEASRTGELFF. CDR3 in DNA: TGCGCCAGCAGCTTGGAGGCTAGCCGCACCGGGGAGCTGTTTTTT.

This clone showed up just once. The chain recombines TRBV18 with TRBJ2-1; 10 positions agree with TRBD1. Germline trimming cut 3 bases from V and 3 bases from J; bases unmatched to any gene: 2. This CDR3 is 15 amino acids long. Germline CDR1 is KGHSH and CDR2 is LQKENI. CDR3 in amino acids: CASSPDRGLYNEQFF. The CDR3 nucleotides read TGTGCCAGCTCACCCGACAGGGGGCTCTACAATGAGCAGTTCTTC.

This sequence joins TRBV6-6 and TRBJ1-1; D call uncertain. Germline V gene sequence: CDR1 MNHNY, CDR2 SVGAGI (reference sequence). Trimming pared 0 bases from V and 0 bases from J, leaving 8 bases between. The CDR3 length is 15 residues. CDR3 bases: TGTGCCAGCAGTTACTCGTACGGTATGAACACTGAAGCTTTCTTT. Its translation: CASSYSYGMNTEAFF.

The chain joins TRBV19 to TRBJ2-1, with 11 nucleotides matching TRBD2. The junction had 6 bases not matched to a gene; V was cut back by 2 bases and J by 6 bases. The CDR3 loop spans 16 amino acids. CDR1 is LNHDA and CDR2 is SQIVND in the germline V gene (reference sequence). CDR3 residues: CASSIPGTSGGNEQFF. DNA for the CDR3: TGTGCCAGTAGTATACCTGGGACTAGCGGAGGCAATGAGCAGTTCTTC.

The table lists this clone with a few counts. The chain recombines TRBV5-1 with TRBJ2-3, with TRBD2 matching 10 bases. The CDR3 consists of 15 residues. The ends lost 0 bases at V and 4 bases at J; junction bases unmatched: 2. CDR1 is SGHRS and CDR2 is YFSETQ in the germline V gene. The CDR3 DNA reads as TGCGCCAGCAGCTTGGGGCTAGCGGGAGCAGATACGCAGTATTTT. Translation gives CASSLGLAGADTQYF. Drawing the rest from reference TRBV5-1 and TRBJ2-3, the complete variable domain is KAGVTQTPRYLIKTRGQQVTLSCSPISGHRSVSWYQQTPGQGLQFLFEYFSETQRNKGNFPGRFSGRQFSNSRSEMNVSTLELGDSALYLCASSLGLAGADTQYFGPGTRLTVL.

The chain has TRBV4-3 and TRBJ1-6; 9 bases line up with TRBD1. CDR3 length equals 16 residues. The V segment lost 0 bases and the J segment 10 bases; nucleotides outside the gene matches: 7. The germline gives CDR1 LGHNA, CDR2 YSLEER. CDR3: CASSQDRVGTGSPLHF. The CDR3 nucleotides read TGCGCCAGCAGCCAAGATCGCGTTGGGACAGGGTCACCCCTCCACTTT.

Of note for this clone: One end of the junction does not line up with germline, which may come from a read error. The J gene is TRBJ1-2, the V gene TRBV11-2; D not certain. The germline V gene encodes CDR1 SGHAT and CDR2 FQNNGV. The CDR3 has 10 amino acids. The CDR3 spells CASSGQAIIF. The CDR3 DNA reads as TGTGCCAGCAGCGGTCAGGCCATTATCTTC.

This clone was counted a few times. This rearrangement joins TRBV6-6 to TRBJ1-2, with D possibly being TRBD1 (5 bases). The CDR3 loop spans 14 amino acids. V was trimmed by 1 base and J by 5 bases, leaving 11 bases between them. CDR1 is MNHNY and CDR2 is SVGAGI in the germline V gene (reference sequence). The CDR3 DNA follows: TGTGCCAGCAGTTACTTGGGGGAGGGGTATGGCTACACCTTC. This encodes CASSYLGEGYGYTF.

As concerns this clone: At one boundary the junction diverges from the germline segment, which might be a read error. This chain links TRBV14 with TRBJ2-2; D call uncertain. Germline values: CDR1 SGHDN, CDR2 FVKESK. The CDR3 is made up of 13 amino acids. The CDR3 bases are TGTGCCAGCAGCCTACTCCGCACCAGGGAGCTGTTTTTT. Translated, it gives CASSLLRTRELFF.

The chain carries TRBV7-3 and TRBJ2-3; D not certain. Deletions cut 1 base from V and 13 bases from J, with 12 bases between. Germline CDR1 reads SGHTA; CDR2 reads FQGTGA. The CDR3 runs to 12 residues. The chain's CDR3 is CASSLILTLEYF. In nucleotides, the CDR3 is TGTGCCAGCAGCTTAATATTGACCCTAGAGTATTTT.

The V call is TRBV29-1, the J call TRBJ1-5, with D unclear. CDR3 length: 13 residues. Trimming stripped 7 bases from V and 2 bases from J, with 12 bases between. In germline, CDR1 is SQVTM, CDR2 ANQGSEA. Here the CDR3 reads CSALSGGNQPQHF. CDR3 nucleotide sequence: TGCAGCGCCCTCAGTGGTGGCAATCAGCCCCAGCATTTT.

The chain couples TRBV15 to TRBJ2-1; 9 bases match TRBD1. The CDR3 covers 17 residues. CDR1 is LNHNV and CDR2 is YYDKDF in the germline V gene (reference sequence). V trimming: 2 bases; J trimming: 6 bases; junction bases outside the gene matches: 11. The DNA for the CDR3 is TGTGCCACCAGCAGATTTGTTCGGACAGGGGTGGTCAATGAGCAGTTCTTC. Protein sequence: CATSRFVRTGVVNEQFF.